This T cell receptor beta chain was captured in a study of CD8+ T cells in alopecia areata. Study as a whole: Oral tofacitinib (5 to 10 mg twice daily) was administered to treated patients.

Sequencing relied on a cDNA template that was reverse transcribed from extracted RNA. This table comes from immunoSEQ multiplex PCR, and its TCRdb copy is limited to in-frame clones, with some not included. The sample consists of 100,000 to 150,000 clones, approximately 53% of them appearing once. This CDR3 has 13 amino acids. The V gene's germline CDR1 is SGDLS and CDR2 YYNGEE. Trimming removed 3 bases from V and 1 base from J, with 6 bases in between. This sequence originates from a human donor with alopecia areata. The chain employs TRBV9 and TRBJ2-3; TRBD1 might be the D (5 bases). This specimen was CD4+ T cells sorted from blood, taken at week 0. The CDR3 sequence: CASSATGTDTQYF. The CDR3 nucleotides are TGTGCCAGCAGCGCGACAGGCACAGATACGCAGTATTTT.